This T cell receptor (beta chain) was documented in a study of CD8 T cells in Susac syndrome. The authors reverse transcribed roughly 0.5 to 1 ug RNA with random hexamers. Using its own MiXCR run on the immunoSEQ multiplex PCR reads, TCRdb lists one record per CDR3 protein. Here the sample spans about 130,000 distinct CDR3 sequences, about 94% being singletons. V lost 4 bases, J lost 2 bases, and 3 bases stayed unmatched. Germline V gene data show CDR1 as KGHSH and CDR2 as LQKENI. This CDR3 spans 15 amino acids. Sequenced material: CD4+ T cells from PBMCs. This chain links TRBV18 with TRBJ2-5, with TRBD2 identical over 11 bases. This TCR derives from a human donor in good health. This CDR3 reads CASSLSGRGQETQYF. CDR3 nucleotides: TGTGCCAGCTCACTTAGCGGGAGGGGTCAAGAGACCCAGTACTTC.